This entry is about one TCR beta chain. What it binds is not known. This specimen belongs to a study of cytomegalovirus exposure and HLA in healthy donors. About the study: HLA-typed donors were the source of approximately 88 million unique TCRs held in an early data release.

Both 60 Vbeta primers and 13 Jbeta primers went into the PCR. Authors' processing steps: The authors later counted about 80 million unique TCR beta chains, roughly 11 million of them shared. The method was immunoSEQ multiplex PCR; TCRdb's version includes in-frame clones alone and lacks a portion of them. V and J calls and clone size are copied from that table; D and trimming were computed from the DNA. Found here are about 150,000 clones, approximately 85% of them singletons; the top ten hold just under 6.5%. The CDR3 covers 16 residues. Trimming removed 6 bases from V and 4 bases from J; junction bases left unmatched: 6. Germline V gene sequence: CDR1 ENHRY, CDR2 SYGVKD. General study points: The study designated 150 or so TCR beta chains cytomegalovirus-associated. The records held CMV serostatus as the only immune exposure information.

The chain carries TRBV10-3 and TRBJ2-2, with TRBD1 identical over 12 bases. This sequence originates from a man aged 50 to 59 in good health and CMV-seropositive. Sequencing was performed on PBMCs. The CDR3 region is CAIRGGQGAGTGELFF. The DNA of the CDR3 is TGTGCCATCAGAGGGGGACAGGGGGCGGGCACCGGGGAGCTGTTTTTT.